Here is one T cell receptor beta chain with its context. This entry comes from a study of cytomegalovirus exposure and HLA in healthy donors. The PCR ran on 60 Vbeta and 13 Jbeta primers. Assay used: immunoSEQ multiplex PCR; TCRdb lists only in-frame clones, some missing. In the table there are about 130,000 clones, about 82% of which are singletons. The specimen sequenced was PBMCs. The receptor comes from a boy between 10 and 17 years old in good health and CMV-seronegative.

CDR3 protein: CSVGGGTDTQYF. In nucleotides, the CDR3 is TGCAGCGTTGGAGGAGGCACAGATACGCAGTATTTT. The rearrangement uses TRBV29-1 and TRBJ2-3; the D is unclear. Deletions cut 4 bases from V and 1 base from J, with 6 bases between. Per germline, CDR1 SQVTM and CDR2 ANQGSEA. The CDR3 sequence is 12 residues long.